The 28 T cell receptor beta chains presented below share a single source sample, sequenced in a study of T cells in Graves' hyperthyroidism and ophthalmopathy. Template material for amplifying TCR beta CDR3 regions consisted of RNA transcripts. Carried out on the TCR CDR3, a first-round RT-PCR used the HTBI primer set. TCRdb ran MiXCR on the multiplex PCR reads and lists one entry per CDR3 protein. This table holds about 260,000 distinct CDR3 sequences, around a quarter found once. Sequencing was performed on blood. The receptors originated from a man aged 40-49 years with Graves' hyperthyroidism that later progressed to Graves' ophthalmopathy.

In its sample, this clonotype was seen many times. This chain uses TRBV12-3 or TRBV12-4 with TRBJ2-7; 9 nucleotides align to TRBD2. This CDR3 has 15 residues. V lost 8 bases, J lost 5 bases, and 13 bases stayed unmatched. CDR3 residues: CASGPWREGLNEQYF. Written as DNA, the CDR3 is TGTGCCAGCGGCCCTTGGCGGGAGGGCCTCAACGAGCAGTACTTC.

V is TRBV6-2 or TRBV6-3 and J is TRBJ2-2; TRBD1 matches at 11 bases. This CDR3 has 16 residues. Losses at the gene ends were 4 bases for V and 4 bases for J; bases not matched to a gene: 5. Per germline, CDR1 MNHEY and CDR2 SVGEGT. CDR3 region: CASSFTGTGGTGELFF. The DNA for the CDR3 is TGTGCCAGCAGTTTTACCGGGACAGGGGGCACCGGGGAGCTGTTTTTT.

V is TRBV20-1 and J is TRBJ1-1, with D unresolved. This CDR3 region has 12 residues. Trimming stripped 7 bases from V and 0 bases from J, with 9 bases between. CDR1 and CDR2 (germline): DFQATT, SNEGSKA (reference sequence). DNA of the CDR3: TGCAGTGTGCGGGGAATGAACACTGAAGCTTTCTTT. Amino acid sequence: CSVRGMNTEAFF.

The table lists this clonotype with many counts. V and J are TRBV20-1 and TRBJ2-7, with D perhaps matching TRBD1 or TRBD2 (5 bases each). Trimming pared 7 bases from V and 3 bases from J, leaving 19 bases between. The CDR3 extends over 14 amino acids. Germline loops: CDR1 DFQATT, CDR2 SNEGSKA (reference sequence). CDR3 protein: CSVRGPRGIYEQYF. The CDR3 DNA reads TGCAGTGTCAGAGGGCCCCGGGGCATCTACGAGCAGTACTTC.

The sample holds many counts of this clonotype. The chain uses TRBV4-1 and TRBJ1-1; D not certain. V shed 8 bases and J shed 0 bases, with 16 bases lying between them. CDR3 length equals 15 residues. CDR1 is MGHRA, CDR2 YSYEKL, per germline. The CDR3 region has the DNA TGCGCCAGCGATAGCCGTAAAATTATGAACACTGAAGCTTTCTTT. Translating it yields CASDSRKIMNTEAFF.

At least ten counts were recorded for this clonotype. V and J are TRBV19 and TRBJ2-7; 9 nucleotides line up with TRBD1. Trimming took 7 bases from V and 6 from J; bases not matched to a gene: 13. The CDR3 is made up of 15 amino acids. Germline lookup yields CDR1 LNHDA and CDR2 SQIVND (reference sequence). This CDR3 reads CASISTSGTGSEQYF. In DNA form, the CDR3 reads TGTGCCAGTATCTCCACTTCCGGGACAGGGTCCGAGCAGTACTTC. The full variable domain, its missing parts supplied by reference TRBV19 and TRBJ2-7, is DGGITQSPKYLFRKEGQNVTLSCEQNLNHDAMYWYRQDPGQGLRLIYYSQIVNDFQKGDIAEGYSVSREKKESFPLTVTSAQKNPTAFYLCASISTSGTGSEQYFGPGTRLTVT.

This clonotype came up many times. The gene calls are TRBV7-8 and TRBJ1-5, with unresolved D. The germline V and J ends were trimmed by 3 bases and 5 bases, with 8 bases remaining between them. Germline assignment: CDR1 SGHVS and CDR2 FQNEAQ. The CDR3 length is 13 residues. CDR3 nucleotide sequence: TGTGCCAGCAGCTTTGACGGGGATCAGCCCCAGCATTTT. As protein: CASSFDGDQPQHF.

V is TRBV6-5 and J is TRBJ2-7, with a tentative D call TRBD1 (6 bases). The CDR3 loop spans 14 amino acids. The germline V and J ends were trimmed by 4 bases and 6 bases, with 16 bases remaining between them. Germline lookup yields CDR1 MNHEY and CDR2 SVGAGI. The CDR3 reads CASSSRGLGPEQYF. CDR3 sequence (DNA): TGTGCCAGCAGTTCCAGGGGTTTGGGGCCCGAGCAGTACTTC.

The V gene is TRBV12-3 or TRBV12-4, the J gene TRBJ2-4, with a weak D call TRBD2 (5 bases). The length of the CDR3 is 12 residues. Trimming cost V 10 bases and J 6 bases, with 13 bases left between them. The CDR3 loop is CATGVMGNIQYF. CDR3 nucleotide sequence: TGTGCCACCGGGGTCATGGGAAACATTCAGTACTTC.

This clonotype was detected many times. The chain joins TRBV3-1 to TRBJ1-1; TRBD1 matches 7 bases. CDR3 length: 15 amino acids. The germline gives CDR1 LGHDT, CDR2 YNNKEL (reference sequence). J was trimmed by 0 bases and V by 4 bases; bases with no gene match: 5. The CDR3 protein is CASSRGGQMNTEAFF. The CDR3, as DNA: TGTGCCAGCAGCCGGGGGGGACAGATGAACACTGAAGCTTTCTTT. Full variable domain (outside the CDR3, taken from reference TRBV3-1 and TRBJ1-1): DTAVSQTPKYLVTQMGNDKSIKCEQNLGHDTMYWYKQDSKKFLKIMFSYNNKELIINETVPNRFSPKSPDKAHLNLHINSLELGDSAVYFCASSRGGQMNTEAFFGQGTRLTVV.

The CDR3 reads CASFRDRGQETQYF. The CDR3, as DNA: TGTGCCAGCTTTCGGGACAGGGGCCAAGAGACCCAGTACTTC. The rearrangement uses TRBV6-2 or TRBV6-3 and TRBJ2-5; 10 positions agree with TRBD1. V trimming: 8 bases; J trimming: 1 base; junction bases outside the gene matches: 4. This CDR3 is built from 14 residues. Germline V gene data show CDR1 as MNHEY and CDR2 as SVGEGT.

This clonotype was detected only a few times. The rearrangement uses TRBV6-5 and TRBJ1-5; perhaps TRBD1 as D (5 bases). This CDR3 has 16 residues. Germline CDR1 and CDR2: MNHEY and SVGAGI. V was trimmed by 0 bases and J by 9 bases, leaving 18 bases between them. In nucleotides, the CDR3 is TGTGCCAGCAGTTACTCGCCTGGGACGGGTAAATGGCCCCAGCATTTT. Its protein product is CASSYSPGTGKWPQHF.

This clonotype was picked up many times. The chain couples TRBV12-3 or TRBV12-4 to TRBJ1-3; D gene unclear. This CDR3 is 15 amino acids long. Trimming removed 7 bases from V and 0 bases from J, with 13 bases in between. The CDR3 reads CASKTQANSGNTIYF. CDR3 coding DNA: TGTGCCAGCAAAACCCAGGCTAACTCTGGAAACACCATATATTTT.

This clonotype was seen many times. The chain employs TRBV4-1 and TRBJ1-2, with 8 bases matching TRBD1. The germline V gene has CDR1 MGHRA and CDR2 YSYEKL. Unmatched junction bases numbered 6, after V lost 1 base and J lost 5 bases. The CDR3 loop spans 15 amino acids. The CDR3 bases are TGCGCCAGCAGCCAAGCCCCGGACAGGGATTATGGCTACACCTTC. It yields the protein CASSQAPDRDYGYTF.

The chain joins TRBV29-1 to TRBJ2-5; the D is unclear. Per the germline V gene, CDR1 is SQVTM and CDR2 is ANQGSEA. Trimming removed 2 bases at V and 5 bases at J, with 12 bases between. The CDR3 has 13 amino acids. This CDR3 reads CSVESLVGETQYF. The CDR3 DNA reads as TGCAGCGTTGAAAGTCTGGTTGGGGAGACCCAGTACTTC.

Many counts were recorded for this clonotype. The chain joins TRBV18 to TRBJ1-1; D may be TRBD1 (5 bases). Trimming shortened V by 1 base and J by 5 bases, and 20 bases separated the two germline ends. Germline-derived CDR1 and CDR2 are KGHSH and LQKENI. This CDR3 contains 17 residues. Here the CDR3 reads CASSPQLIARGETEAFF. DNA of the CDR3: TGTGCCAGCTCACCACAATTAATAGCTAGGGGCGAGACTGAAGCTTTCTTT. The full variable domain, in which reference TRBV18 and TRBJ1-1 provide the parts outside the CDR3, is NAGVMQNPRHLVRRRGQEARLRCSPMKGHSHVYWYRQLPEEGLKFMVYLQKENIIDESGMPKERFSAEFPKEGPSILRIQQVVRGDSAAYFCASSPQLIARGETEAFFGQGTRLTVV.

The chain carries TRBV15 and TRBJ2-5; a possible D gene is TRBD1 (7 bases). The CDR3 totals 13 residues. V was trimmed by 6 bases and J by 5 bases, leaving 13 bases between them. Germline-derived CDR1 and CDR2 are LNHNV and YYDKDF (reference sequence). CDR3 nucleotides: TGTGCCACCAGTGCGACAGGGAGGGAGACCCAGTACTTC. Translated, it gives CATSATGRETQYF.

The chain has TRBV6-1 and TRBJ1-1; TRBD1 might be the D (6 bases). Germline V gene lookup returns CDR1 MNHNS and CDR2 SASEGT. The V end lost 8 bases, the J end lost 4 bases, and 20 bases lay between the germline ends. The CDR3 sequence is 15 residues long. CDR3 in amino acids: CASPQGEKGGTEAFF. The CDR3 DNA sequence: TGTGCCAGCCCACAAGGAGAGAAAGGGGGCACTGAAGCTTTCTTT.

This clonotype showed up many times. The chain uses TRBV18 and TRBJ2-5, with TRBD2 matching over 11 bases. This CDR3 is built from 16 residues. V shed 4 bases and J 0 bases; nucleotides not matched to a gene: 4. Looked up from germline, CDR1 is KGHSH and CDR2 is LQKENI. CDR3 sequence: CASSQRLAGNQETQYF. The DNA of the CDR3 is TGTGCCAGCTCACAACGACTAGCGGGAAACCAAGAGACCCAGTACTTC.

The chain is built from TRBV6-1 and TRBJ1-2; 7 nucleotides align to TRBD1. CDR3 size: 12 residues. Germline-derived CDR1 and CDR2 are MNHNS and SASEGT. V lost 8 bases and J lost 3; bases outside the gene matches: 3. The CDR3 DNA sequence: TGTGCCAGCGACAGGGATTACTATGGCTACACCTTC. It translates to CASDRDYYGYTF.

This clonotype was detected many times. The V call is TRBV28, the J call TRBJ1-1; D not resolved. The V end lost 1 base, the J end lost 7 bases, and 16 bases lay between the germline ends. Per germline, CDR1 MDHEN and CDR2 SYDVKM. The CDR3 spans 15 residues. As DNA, the CDR3 is TGTGCCAGCAGTTTATCGGGGTTTGTCGTAGATGAAGCTTTCTTT. It specifies CASSLSGFVVDEAFF.

This clonotype was seen at least ten times. The CDR3 protein is CASGTGQGQFGGELFF. CDR3 DNA: TGCGCCAGCGGCACTGGACAGGGTCAATTCGGCGGGGAGCTGTTTTTT. The chain is built from TRBV5-1 and TRBJ2-2; 8 bases map to TRBD1. This CDR3 has 16 amino acids. CDR1 SGHRS and CDR2 YFSETQ come from the germline V gene. After removal of 7 bases from V and 7 bases from J, the junction contained 15 bases not matched to a gene.

This clonotype came up many times. V and J are TRBV5-1 and TRBJ1-1; D is uncertain. The CDR3 spans 15 residues. Germline V lookup: CDR1 SGHRS, CDR2 YFSETQ. The V end lost 0 bases, the J end lost 0 bases, and 9 bases lay between the germline ends. This CDR3 is CASSLAQQLNTEAFF. The DNA for the CDR3 is TGCGCCAGCAGCTTGGCCCAACAGCTGAACACTGAAGCTTTCTTT.

This clonotype has at least ten counts. J is TRBJ1-2 and V is TRBV7-2; possible D gene TRBD1, 6 bases. The CDR3 runs 15 residues. V lost 5 bases, J lost 3 bases, and 16 bases lay in between. CDR1 SGHTA and CDR2 FQGNSA come from the germline V gene. The DNA of the CDR3 is TGTGCCAGCAGCCCACAGGGAAGGGGCGACTATGGCTACACCTTC. This gives the protein CASSPQGRGDYGYTF.

This clonotype has a count of ten or more. The chain joins TRBV12-3 or TRBV12-4 to TRBJ1-1; possible D gene TRBD1, 6 bases. This CDR3 region has 12 residues. Trimming cost V 6 bases and J 4 bases, with 9 bases left between them. In nucleotides, the CDR3 is TGTGCCAGCAGACAGGGTAGCACTGAAGCTTTCTTT. Protein sequence: CASRQGSTEAFF.

This clonotype was seen many times. The chain combines TRBV6-2 or TRBV6-3 with TRBJ2-5, with 9 bases lining up with TRBD2. Trimming took 7 bases from V and 5 from J; bases not matched to a gene: 11. CDR1 and CDR2 from the germline V gene are MNHEY and SVGEGT. The CDR3 is made up of 15 amino acids. The CDR3 reads CASKDSGRPWETQYF. The DNA of the CDR3 is TGTGCCAGCAAGGATAGCGGGAGACCCTGGGAGACCCAGTACTTC.

Ten or more counts support this clonotype. The chain is built from TRBV6-1 and TRBJ1-1, with D maybe TRBD1 (5 bases). CDR3 size: 14 residues. Germline assignment: CDR1 MNHNS and CDR2 SASEGT. V dropped 8 bases and J dropped 5 bases, with 18 bases sitting between them. The CDR3 is CASVNQQGGTEAFF. CDR3 bases: TGTGCCAGCGTCAATCAGCAGGGAGGGACTGAAGCTTTCTTT.

As for this clonotype: Mismatch with germline at one junction end may stem from a read error. The chain has TRBV7-7 and TRBJ2-5, with no clear D. CDR1 is SSHAT and CDR2 is FNYEAQ in the germline V gene (reference sequence). This CDR3 spans 13 amino acids. CDR3 nucleotide sequence: TGTGCTAGCAGCTCGGAGCAGAGGGAGACCCAGTACTTC. Amino acid sequence: CASSSEQRETQYF.